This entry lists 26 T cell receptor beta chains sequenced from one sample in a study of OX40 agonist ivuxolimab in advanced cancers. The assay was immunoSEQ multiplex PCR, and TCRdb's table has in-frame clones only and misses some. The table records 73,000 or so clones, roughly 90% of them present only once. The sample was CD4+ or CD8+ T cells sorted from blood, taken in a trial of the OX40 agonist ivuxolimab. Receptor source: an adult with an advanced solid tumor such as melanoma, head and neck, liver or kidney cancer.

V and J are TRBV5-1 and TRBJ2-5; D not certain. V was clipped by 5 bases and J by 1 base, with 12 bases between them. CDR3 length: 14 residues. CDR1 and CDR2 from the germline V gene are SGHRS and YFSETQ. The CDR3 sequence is CASRSEPRQETQYF. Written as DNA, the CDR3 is TGCGCCAGCAGATCAGAGCCACGCCAAGAGACCCAGTACTTC.

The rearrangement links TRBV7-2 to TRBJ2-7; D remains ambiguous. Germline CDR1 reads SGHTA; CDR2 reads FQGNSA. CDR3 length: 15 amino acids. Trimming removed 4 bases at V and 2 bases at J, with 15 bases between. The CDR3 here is CASSSLAGGAYEQYF. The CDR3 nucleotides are TGTGCCAGCAGCTCCCTTGCTGGTGGGGCCTACGAGCAGTACTTC.

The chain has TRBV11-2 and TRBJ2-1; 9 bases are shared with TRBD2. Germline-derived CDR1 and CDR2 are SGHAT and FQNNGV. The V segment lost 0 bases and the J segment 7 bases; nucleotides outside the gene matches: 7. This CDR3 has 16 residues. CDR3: CASSLDLAGGMNEQFF. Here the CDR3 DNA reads TGTGCCAGCAGCTTAGATCTCGCGGGGGGGATGAATGAGCAGTTCTTC.

The CDR3 is CASSLGHGRNEQFF. CDR3 sequence (DNA): TGTGCCAGCAGCTTGGGGCACGGGAGGAATGAGCAGTTCTTC. The chain uses TRBV5-6 and TRBJ2-1; 7 positions match TRBD2. J gave up 7 bases and V 0 bases, and 4 bases lay outside the gene matches. The CDR3 totals 14 residues. The germline gives CDR1 SGHDT, CDR2 YYEEEE.

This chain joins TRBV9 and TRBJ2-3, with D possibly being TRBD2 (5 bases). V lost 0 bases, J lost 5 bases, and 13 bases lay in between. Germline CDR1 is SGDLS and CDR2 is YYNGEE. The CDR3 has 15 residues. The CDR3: CASSVAGEVLDTQYF. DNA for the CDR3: TGTGCCAGCAGCGTAGCCGGGGAAGTCCTAGATACGCAGTATTTT. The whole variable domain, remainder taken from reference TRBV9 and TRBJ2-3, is DSGVTQTPKHLITATGQRVTLRCSPRSGDLSVYWYQQSLDQGLQFLIQYYNGEERAKGNILERFSAQQFPDLHSELNLSSLELGDSALYFCASSVAGEVLDTQYFGPGTRLTVL.

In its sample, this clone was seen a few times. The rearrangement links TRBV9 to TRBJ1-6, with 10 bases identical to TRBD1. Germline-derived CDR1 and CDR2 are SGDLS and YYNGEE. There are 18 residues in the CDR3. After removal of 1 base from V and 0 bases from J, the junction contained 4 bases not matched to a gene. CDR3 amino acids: CASSVSRDRGSYNSPLHF. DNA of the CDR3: TGTGCCAGCAGCGTAAGTCGGGACAGGGGCTCCTATAATTCACCCCTCCACTTT.

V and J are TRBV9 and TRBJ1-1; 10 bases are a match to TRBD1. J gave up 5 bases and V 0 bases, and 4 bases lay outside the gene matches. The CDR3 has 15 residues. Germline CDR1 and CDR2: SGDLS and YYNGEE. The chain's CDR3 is CASSVGRGQGTEAFF. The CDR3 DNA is TGTGCCAGCAGCGTAGGAAGGGGACAGGGGACTGAAGCTTTCTTT. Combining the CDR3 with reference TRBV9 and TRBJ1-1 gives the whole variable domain DSGVTQTPKHLITATGQRVTLRCSPRSGDLSVYWYQQSLDQGLQFLIQYYNGEERAKGNILERFSAQQFPDLHSELNLSSLELGDSALYFCASSVGRGQGTEAFFGQGTRLTVV.

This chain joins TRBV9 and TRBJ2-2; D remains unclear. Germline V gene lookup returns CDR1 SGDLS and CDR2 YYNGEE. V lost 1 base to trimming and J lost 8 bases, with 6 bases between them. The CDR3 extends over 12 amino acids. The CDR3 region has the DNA TGTGCCAGCAGCGTATCTGGGGGGGAGCTGTTTTTT. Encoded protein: CASSVSGGELFF.

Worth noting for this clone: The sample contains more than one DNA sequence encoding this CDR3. CDR3 nucleotide sequence: TGTGCCAGCAGCGCCTACCTTACCTCCTACGAGCAGTACTTC. Protein: CASSAYLTSYEQYF. The chain combines TRBV7-6 with TRBJ2-7; D is ambiguous. CDR1 is SGHVS and CDR2 is FNYEAQ in the germline V gene. V was cut by 5 bases and J by 0 bases, with 11 bases left in between. This CDR3 has 14 amino acids. Variable domain in full (rest from reference TRBV7-6 and TRBJ2-7): GAGVSQSPRYKVTKRGQDVALRCDPISGHVSLYWYRQALGQGPEFLTYFNYEAQQDKSGLPNDRFSAERPEGSISTLTIQRTEQRDSAMYRCASSAYLTSYEQYFGPGTRLTVT.

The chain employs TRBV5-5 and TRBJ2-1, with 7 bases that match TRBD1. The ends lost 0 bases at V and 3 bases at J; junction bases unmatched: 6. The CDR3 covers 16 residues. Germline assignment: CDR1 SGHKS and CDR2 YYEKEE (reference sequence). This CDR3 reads CASSLAWGQNYNEQFF. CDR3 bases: TGTGCCAGCAGCTTGGCCTGGGGACAGAACTACAATGAGCAGTTCTTC.

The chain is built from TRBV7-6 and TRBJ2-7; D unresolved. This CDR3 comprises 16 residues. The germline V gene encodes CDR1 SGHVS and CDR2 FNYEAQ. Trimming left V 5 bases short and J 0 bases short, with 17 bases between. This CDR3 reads CASSPSFRSSSYEQYF. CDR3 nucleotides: TGTGCCAGCAGCCCGTCGTTCAGGAGTAGCTCCTACGAGCAGTACTTC. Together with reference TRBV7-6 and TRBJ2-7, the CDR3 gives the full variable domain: GAGVSQSPRYKVTKRGQDVALRCDPISGHVSLYWYRQALGQGPEFLTYFNYEAQQDKSGLPNDRFSAERPEGSISTLTIQRTEQRDSAMYRCASSPSFRSSSYEQYFGPGTRLTVT.

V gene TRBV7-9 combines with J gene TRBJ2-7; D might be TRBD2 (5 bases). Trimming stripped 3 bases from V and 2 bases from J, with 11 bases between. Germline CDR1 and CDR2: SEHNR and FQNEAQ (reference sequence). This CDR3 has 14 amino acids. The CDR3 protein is CASSFSGNAYEQYF. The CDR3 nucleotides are TGTGCCAGCAGCTTCTCGGGGAATGCCTACGAGCAGTACTTC.

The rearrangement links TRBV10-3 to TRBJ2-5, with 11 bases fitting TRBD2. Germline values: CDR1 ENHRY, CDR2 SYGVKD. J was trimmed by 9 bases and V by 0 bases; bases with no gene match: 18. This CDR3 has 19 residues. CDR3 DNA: TGTGCCATCAGTGAGTCTCTAACTAGCGGGAGCCCCCAGGGATTGGCCCAGTACTTC. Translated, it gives CAISESLTSGSPQGLAQYF.

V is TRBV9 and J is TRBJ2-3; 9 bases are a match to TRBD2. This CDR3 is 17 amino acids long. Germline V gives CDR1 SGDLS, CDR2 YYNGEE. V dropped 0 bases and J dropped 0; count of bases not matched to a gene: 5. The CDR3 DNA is TGTGCCAGCAGCGTAGAACTAGCGGGTACTAGCACAGATACGCAGTATTTT. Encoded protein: CASSVELAGTSTDTQYF. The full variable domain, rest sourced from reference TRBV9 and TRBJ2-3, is DSGVTQTPKHLITATGQRVTLRCSPRSGDLSVYWYQQSLDQGLQFLIQYYNGEERAKGNILERFSAQQFPDLHSELNLSSLELGDSALYFCASSVELAGTSTDTQYFGPGTRLTVL.

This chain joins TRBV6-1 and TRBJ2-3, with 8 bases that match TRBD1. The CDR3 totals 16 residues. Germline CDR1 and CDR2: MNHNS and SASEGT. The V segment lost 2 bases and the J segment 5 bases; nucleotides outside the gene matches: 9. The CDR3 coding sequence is TGTGCCAGCAGTGAACTGAGGGACAGGTATAAAGATACGCAGTATTTT. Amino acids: CASSELRDRYKDTQYF.

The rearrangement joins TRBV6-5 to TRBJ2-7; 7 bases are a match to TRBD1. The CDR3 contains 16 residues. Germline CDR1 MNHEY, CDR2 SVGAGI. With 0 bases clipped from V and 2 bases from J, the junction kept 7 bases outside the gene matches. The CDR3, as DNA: TGTGCCAGCAGTTACTCATTAGGCGGACAGGCCTACGAGCAGTACTTC. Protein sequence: CASSYSLGGQAYEQYF.

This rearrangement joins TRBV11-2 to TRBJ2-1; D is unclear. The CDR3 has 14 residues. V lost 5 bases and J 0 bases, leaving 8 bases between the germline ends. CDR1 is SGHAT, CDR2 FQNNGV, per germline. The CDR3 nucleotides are TGTGCCAGCAGCCCCCTTGTCTCCTACAATGAGCAGTTCTTC. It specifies CASSPLVSYNEQFF.

In DNA, the CDR3 is TGCGCCAGCAGCGCGGAGTTAAACACCATATATTTT. Its protein product is CASSAELNTIYF. This rearrangement joins TRBV10-2 to TRBJ1-3; no reliable D call. CDR1 is WSHSY and CDR2 is SAAADI in the germline V gene. The V gene lost 6 bases and the J gene lost 6 bases, with 9 bases spanning the gap. The CDR3 has 12 residues.

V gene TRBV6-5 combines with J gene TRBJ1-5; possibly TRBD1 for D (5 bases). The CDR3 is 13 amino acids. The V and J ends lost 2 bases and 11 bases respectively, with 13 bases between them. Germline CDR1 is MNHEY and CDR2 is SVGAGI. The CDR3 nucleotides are TGTGCCAGCAGTTACGGTACGGGGGGGGCCCAGCATTTT. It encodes CASSYGTGGAQHF.

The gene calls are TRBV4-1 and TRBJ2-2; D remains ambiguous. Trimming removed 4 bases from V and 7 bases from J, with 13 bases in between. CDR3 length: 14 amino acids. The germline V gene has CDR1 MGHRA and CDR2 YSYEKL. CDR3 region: CASSPRREIGELFF. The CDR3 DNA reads TGCGCCAGCAGCCCTCGACGTGAAATCGGGGAGCTGTTTTTT.

The CDR3 loop reads CATRLAGGWETQYF. In nucleotides, the CDR3 is TGTGCCACTCGACTAGCGGGGGGGTGGGAGACCCAGTACTTC. The chain is built from TRBV2 and TRBJ2-5; 14 bases agree with TRBD2. The ends lost 10 bases at V and 5 bases at J; junction bases unmatched: 6. The CDR3 has 14 residues. The germline V gene encodes CDR1 SNHLY and CDR2 FYNNEI.

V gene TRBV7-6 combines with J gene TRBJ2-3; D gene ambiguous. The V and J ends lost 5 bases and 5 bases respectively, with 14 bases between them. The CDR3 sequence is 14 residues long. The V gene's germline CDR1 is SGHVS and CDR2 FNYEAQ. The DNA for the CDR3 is TGTGCCAGCAGCGACTGGCCCCTAGGAGATACGCAGTATTTT. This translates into CASSDWPLGDTQYF.

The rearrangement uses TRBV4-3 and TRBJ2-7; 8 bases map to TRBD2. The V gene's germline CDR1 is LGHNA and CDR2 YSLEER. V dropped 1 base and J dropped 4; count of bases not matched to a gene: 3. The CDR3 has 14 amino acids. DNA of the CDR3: TGCGCCAGCAGCCAAGCGGGGGGGCAATACGAGCAGTACTTC. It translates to CASSQAGGQYEQYF.

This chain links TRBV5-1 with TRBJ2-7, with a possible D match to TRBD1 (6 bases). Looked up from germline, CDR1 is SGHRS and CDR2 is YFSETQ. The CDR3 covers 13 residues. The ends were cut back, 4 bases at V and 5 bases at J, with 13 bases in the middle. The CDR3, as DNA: TGCGCCAGCAGCCACGTGGGGGCCCACGAGCAGTACTTC. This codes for CASSHVGAHEQYF.

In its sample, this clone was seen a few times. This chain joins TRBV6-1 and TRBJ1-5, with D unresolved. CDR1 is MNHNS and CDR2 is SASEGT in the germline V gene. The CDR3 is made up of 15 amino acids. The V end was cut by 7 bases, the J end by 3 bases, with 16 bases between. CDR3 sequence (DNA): TGTGCCAGCACCGAAGGGTCGGGAGACAATCAGCCCCAGCATTTT. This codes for CASTEGSGDNQPQHF.

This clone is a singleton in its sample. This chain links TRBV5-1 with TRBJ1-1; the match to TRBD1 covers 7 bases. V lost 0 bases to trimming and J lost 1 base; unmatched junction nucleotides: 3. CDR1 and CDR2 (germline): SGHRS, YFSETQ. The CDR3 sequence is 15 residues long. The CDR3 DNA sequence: TGCGCCAGCAGCTTGGCCGGGACAGCGAACACTGAAGCTTTCTTT. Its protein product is CASSLAGTANTEAFF.